This TCR beta chain was captured in a study of cytotoxic CD8 clonotypes in ibrutinib-treated CLL. General observations from the study: Sampling times, which were not matched between the groups, differed between sustained-remission patients and progressing patients.

In its sample, this clone was seen many times. Its cognate antigen is unknown. The method was immunoSEQ multiplex PCR; TCRdb's version includes in-frame clones alone and lacks a portion of them. Among 110,000 to 150,000 clones listed, about 80% were seen once. This CDR3 contains 16 residues. From germline, CDR1 is LNHDA and CDR2 SQIVND (reference sequence). Germline trimming cut 6 bases from V and 10 bases from J; bases unmatched to any gene: 12. This TCR was recovered from a human donor with chronic lymphocytic leukemia. The source was PBMCs, collected after 12 months of ibrutinib treatment. V is TRBV19 and J is TRBJ2-3, with 14 bases fitting TRBD2. CDR3 sequence: CASSLPGTSGSVAQYF. The DNA for the CDR3 is TGTGCCAGTAGCCTGCCCGGGACTAGCGGGAGCGTCGCGCAGTATTTT.